One T cell receptor beta chain is described in this entry. The data were taken from a study of Ad26.COV2.S vaccination and SARS-CoV-2 variants. Study-wide context: Participants got Ad26.COV2.S intramuscularly, once or twice 56 days apart.

The CDR3 has 12 amino acids. CDR1 is SGHDT, CDR2 YYEEEE, per germline. Deletions cut 4 bases from V and 2 bases from J, with 6 bases between. The treatment was: around 19 received Ad26.COV2.S at low or high dose, single or two shots; about five received placebo; per-sample allocation not given. Specimens were obtained on day 63 following the first vaccine or placebo injection. Boston supplied an adult donor aged 18-55 years. Vaccination employed an Ad26 vector expressing the Wuhan-strain SARS-CoV-2 spike. Only in-frame clones appear in the TCRdb table, and some are missing; sequencing was by immunoSEQ multiplex PCR. Among 300,000 to 500,000 clones, approximately 91% were seen once, and the ten largest hold 3.5%.

The sequencing here drew on peripheral blood, taken in a trial of Ad26.COV2.S vaccine versus placebo. The chain combines TRBV5-6 with TRBJ2-5; D gene unclear. The source is a person aged 18-65 years who received the Ad26.COV2.S COVID-19 vaccine or a placebo. The CDR3 is CASSRLQETQYF. As DNA, the CDR3 is TGTGCCAGCAGCCGACTTCAAGAGACCCAGTACTTC.